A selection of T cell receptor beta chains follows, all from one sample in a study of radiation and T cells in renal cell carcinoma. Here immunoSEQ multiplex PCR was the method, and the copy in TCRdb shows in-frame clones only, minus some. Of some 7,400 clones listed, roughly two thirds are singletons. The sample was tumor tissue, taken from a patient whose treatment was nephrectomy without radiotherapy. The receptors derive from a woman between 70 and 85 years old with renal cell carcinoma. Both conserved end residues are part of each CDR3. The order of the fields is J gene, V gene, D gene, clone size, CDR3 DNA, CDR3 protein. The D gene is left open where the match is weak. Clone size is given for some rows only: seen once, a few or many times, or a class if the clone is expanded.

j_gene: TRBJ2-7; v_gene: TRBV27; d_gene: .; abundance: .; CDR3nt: TGTGCCAGCAGTGCTTCGACTCTCTACGAGCAGTACTTC; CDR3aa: CASSASTLYEQYF
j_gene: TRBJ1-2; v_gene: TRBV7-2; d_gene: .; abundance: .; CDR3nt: TGTGCCAGCAGCTTAGGTGGTCAGGAAGCCAACTATGGCTACACCTTC; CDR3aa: CASSLGGQEANYGYTF
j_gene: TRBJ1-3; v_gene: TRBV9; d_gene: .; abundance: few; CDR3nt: TGTGCCAGCAGCGAAAGGGACTCTGGAAACACCATATATTTT; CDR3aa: CASSERDSGNTIYF
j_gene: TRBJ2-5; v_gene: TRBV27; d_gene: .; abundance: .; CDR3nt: TGTGCCAGCAGTCCCTTCTTGAGCGGACAAGAGACCCAGTACTTC; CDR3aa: CASSPFLSGQETQYF
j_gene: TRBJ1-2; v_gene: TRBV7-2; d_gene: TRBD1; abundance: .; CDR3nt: TGTGCCAGCAGCTCTTCACAGGGGGCTAATGGCTACACCTTC; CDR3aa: CASSSSQGANGYTF
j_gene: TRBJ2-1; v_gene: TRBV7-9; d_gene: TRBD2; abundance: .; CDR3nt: TGTGCCAGCAGTCCCGTTAGTAGCGGGGGGGCCAGTGAGCAGTTCTTC; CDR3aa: CASSPVSSGGASEQFF
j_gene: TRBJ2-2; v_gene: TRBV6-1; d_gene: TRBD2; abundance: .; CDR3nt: TGTGCCAGCAGTGAAGCGCTTCTGGGGGGGGCGAACACCGGGGAGCTGTTTTTT; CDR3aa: CASSEALLGGANTGELFF
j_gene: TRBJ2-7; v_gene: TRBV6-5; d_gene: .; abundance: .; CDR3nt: TGTGCCAGCAGTTACAGGGGTTCCGAGCAGTACTTC; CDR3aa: CASSYRGSEQYF
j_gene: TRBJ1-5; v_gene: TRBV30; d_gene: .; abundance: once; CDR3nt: TGTGCCTGGAGTCGCGCCCTACTTAACAATCAGCCCCAGCATTTT; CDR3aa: CAWSRALLNNQPQHF
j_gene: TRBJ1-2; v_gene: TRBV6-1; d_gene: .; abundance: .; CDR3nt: TGTGCCAGCAAACTCGGGACCAACTATGGCTACACCTTC; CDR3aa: CASKLGTNYGYTF
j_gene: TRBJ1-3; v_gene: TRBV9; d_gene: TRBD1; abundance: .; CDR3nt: TGTGCCAGCAGCGTAGAAGGGGGCATGGGAAACACCATATATTTT; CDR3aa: CASSVEGGMGNTIYF
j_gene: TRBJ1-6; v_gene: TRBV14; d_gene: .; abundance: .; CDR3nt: TGTGCCAGCAGCCAAGGGATCTATAATTCACCCCTCCACTTT; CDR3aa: CASSQGIYNSPLHF
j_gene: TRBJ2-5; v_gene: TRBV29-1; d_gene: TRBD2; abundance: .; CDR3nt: TGCAGCGTTCGGGGGGGGTTATACCAAGAGACCCAGTACTTC; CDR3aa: CSVRGGLYQETQYF
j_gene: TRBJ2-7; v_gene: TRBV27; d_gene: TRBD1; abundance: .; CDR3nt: TGTGCCAGCACACGACAGGGGGCGTCCCACGAGCAGTACTTC; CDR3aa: CASTRQGASHEQYF
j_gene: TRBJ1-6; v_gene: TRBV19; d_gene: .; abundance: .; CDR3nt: TGTGCCAGTAGTATCCAGCAGACAACTCGAACAGGCTCTCGGAATTCACCCCTCCACTTT; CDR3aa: CASSIQQTTRTGSRNSPLHF
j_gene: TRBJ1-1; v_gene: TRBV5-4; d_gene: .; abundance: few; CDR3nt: TGTGCCAGCACCTCTACAAAGAAGGCTGTCAACACTGAAGCTTTCTTT; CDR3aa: CASTSTKKAVNTEAFF
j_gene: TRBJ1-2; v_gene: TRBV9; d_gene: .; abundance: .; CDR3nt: TGTGCCAGCAGCGGGGCAGGGTCTGACCCATTGAACTATGGCTACACCTTC; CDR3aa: CASSGAGSDPLNYGYTF
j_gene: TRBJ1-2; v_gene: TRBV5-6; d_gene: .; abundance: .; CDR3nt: TGTGCCAGCAGCTTTGCAAGCGGAGGACATGGCTACACCTTC; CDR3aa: CASSFASGGHGYTF
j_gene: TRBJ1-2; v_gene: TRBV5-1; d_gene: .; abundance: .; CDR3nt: TGCGCCAGCAGCTTGGCCGGGCCCCGCACACATGGCTACACCTTC; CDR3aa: CASSLAGPRTHGYTF
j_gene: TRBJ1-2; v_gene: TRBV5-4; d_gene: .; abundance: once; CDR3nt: TGTGCCAGCAGCTTGGGCCCCAGGGCGAGGGGCTACACCTTC; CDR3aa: CASSLGPRARGYTF
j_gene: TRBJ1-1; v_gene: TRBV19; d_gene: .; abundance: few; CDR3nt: TGTGCCAGTAGTACGAAGGCCGCCTTGGGGGTCGCTGAAGCTTTCTTT; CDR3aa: CASSTKAALGVAEAFF
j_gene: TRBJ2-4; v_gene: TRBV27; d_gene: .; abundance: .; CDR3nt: TGTGCCAGCAGTCGGGCCTCCGCTGCTAAGAACATTCAGTACTTC; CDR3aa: CASSRASAAKNIQYF
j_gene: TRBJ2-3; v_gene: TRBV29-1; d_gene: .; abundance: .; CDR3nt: TGCAGCGTTGGCCTAAGAACAGATACGCAGTATTTT; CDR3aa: CSVGLRTDTQYF
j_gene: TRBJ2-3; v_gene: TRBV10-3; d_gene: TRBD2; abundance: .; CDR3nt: TGTGCCATCAGTGAAGAACGGGGGGACACAGATACGCAGTATTTT; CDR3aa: CAISEERGDTDTQYF
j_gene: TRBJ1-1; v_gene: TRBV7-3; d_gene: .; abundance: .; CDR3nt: TGTGCCAGCAGCCGTACCGGGGGAGAGACTGAAGCTTTCTTT; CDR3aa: CASSRTGGETEAFF
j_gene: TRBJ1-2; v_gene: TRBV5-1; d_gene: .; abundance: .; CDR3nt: TGCGCCAGCAGCCCCGGGAATGAGTTATATGGCTACACCTTC; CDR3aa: CASSPGNELYGYTF
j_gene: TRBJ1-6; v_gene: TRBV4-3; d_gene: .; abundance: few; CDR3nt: TGCGCCAGCAGCCAAGAGGCAGTCCTTTCACCCCTCCACTTT; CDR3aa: CASSQEAVLSPLHF
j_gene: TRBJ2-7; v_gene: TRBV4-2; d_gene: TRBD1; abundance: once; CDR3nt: TGTGCCAGCAGCAAAAGGACAGGGGGCGTCTACGAGCAGTACTTC; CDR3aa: CASSKRTGGVYEQYF
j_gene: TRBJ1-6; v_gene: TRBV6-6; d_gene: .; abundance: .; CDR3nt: TGTGCCAGCAGTTACACCCTCGGTAGCGGTGATTCACCCCTCCACTTT; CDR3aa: CASSYTLGSGDSPLHF
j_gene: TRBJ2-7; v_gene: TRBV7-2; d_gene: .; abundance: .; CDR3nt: TGTGCCAGCAGCTCGGAGGGGTTTGGCGAGCAGTACTTC; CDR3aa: CASSSEGFGEQYF
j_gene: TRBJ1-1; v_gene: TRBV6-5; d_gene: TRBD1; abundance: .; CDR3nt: TGTGCCAGCAGTTACTCGGGACAGGGGAACACTGAAGCTTTCTTT; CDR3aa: CASSYSGQGNTEAFF
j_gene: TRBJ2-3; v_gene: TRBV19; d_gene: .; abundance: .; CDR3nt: TGTGCCAGTAGTTTCGCCGGATCAGATACGCAGTATTTT; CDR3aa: CASSFAGSDTQYF
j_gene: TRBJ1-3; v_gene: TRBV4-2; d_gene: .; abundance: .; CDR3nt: TGTGCCAGCAGCCAAGAGCCGTCAGGGGCTGGAAACACCATATATTTT; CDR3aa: CASSQEPSGAGNTIYF
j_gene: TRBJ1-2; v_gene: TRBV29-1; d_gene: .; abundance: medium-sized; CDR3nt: TGCAGCGTTGGGGTCAGGGAGGACTATGGCTACACCTTC; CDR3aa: CSVGVREDYGYTF
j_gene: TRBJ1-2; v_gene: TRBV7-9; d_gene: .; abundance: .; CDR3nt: TGTGCCAGCAGCTCCGAAGGAGGGGCCCGGCTTAACTATGGCTACACCTTC; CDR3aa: CASSSEGGARLNYGYTF
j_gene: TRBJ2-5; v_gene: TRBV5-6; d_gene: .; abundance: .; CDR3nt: TGTGCCAGCAGCTTACAGCAAGAGACCCAGTACTTC; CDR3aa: CASSLQQETQYF
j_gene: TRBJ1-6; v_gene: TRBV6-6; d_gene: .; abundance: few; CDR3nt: TGTGCCAGCACCGGAGGGACGTCAAATTCACCCCTCCACTTT; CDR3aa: CASTGGTSNSPLHF
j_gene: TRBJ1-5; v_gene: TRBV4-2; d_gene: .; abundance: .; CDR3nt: TGTGCCAGCAGCCAGCTCACTGGGGGTTCAGGGCAGCCCCAGCATTTT; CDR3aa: CASSQLTGGSGQPQHF
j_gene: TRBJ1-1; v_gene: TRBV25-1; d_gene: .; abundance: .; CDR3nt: TGTGCCAGCAGTGGGGTCGGGGGTAACACTGAAGCTTTCTTT; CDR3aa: CASSGVGGNTEAFF
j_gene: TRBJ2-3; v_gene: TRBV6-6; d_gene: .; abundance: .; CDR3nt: TGTGCCAGCAGGAAGGGGGGAGGGACAGATACGCAGTATTTT; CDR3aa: CASRKGGGTDTQYF
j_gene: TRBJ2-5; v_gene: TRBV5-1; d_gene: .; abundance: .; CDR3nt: TGCGCCAGCAGTTCTTCCGGGTCCAGGGGAGAGACCCAGTACTTC; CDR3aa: CASSSSGSRGETQYF
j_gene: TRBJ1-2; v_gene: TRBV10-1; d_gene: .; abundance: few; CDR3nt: TGCGTTGGGGGGGCTGGCGGCTACACCTTC; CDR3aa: CVGGAGGYTF
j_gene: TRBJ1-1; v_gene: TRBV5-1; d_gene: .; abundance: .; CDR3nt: TGCGCCAGCAACTTGCCGGCTAAGAACACTGAAGCTTTCTTT; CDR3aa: CASNLPAKNTEAFF
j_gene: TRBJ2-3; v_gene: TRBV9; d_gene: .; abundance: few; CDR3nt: TGTGCCAGCAGCCCCCACTTCACAGATACGCAGTATTTT; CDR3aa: CASSPHFTDTQYF
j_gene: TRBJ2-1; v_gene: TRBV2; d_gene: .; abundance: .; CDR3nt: TGTGCCAGCAGTGAAAGGGGGTGGGGAAATGAGCAGTTCTTC; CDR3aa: CASSERGWGNEQFF
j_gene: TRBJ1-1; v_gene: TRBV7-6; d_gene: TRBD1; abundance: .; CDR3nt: TGTGCCAGCAGCCACCAACAGGGGACCAACGTTGAAGCTTTCTTT; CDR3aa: CASSHQQGTNVEAFF
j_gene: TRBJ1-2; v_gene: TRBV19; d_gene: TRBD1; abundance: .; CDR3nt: TGTGCCAGTAGACATCTGGGGACAGGGAGCAACTATGGCTACACCTTC; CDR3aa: CASRHLGTGSNYGYTF
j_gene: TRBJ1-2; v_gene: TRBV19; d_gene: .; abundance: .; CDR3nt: TGTGCCAGTAGTATGGCCGCGGGGGTACGGAACTATGGCTACACCTTC; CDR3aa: CASSMAAGVRNYGYTF
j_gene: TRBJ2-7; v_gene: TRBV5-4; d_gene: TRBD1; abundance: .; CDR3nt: TGTGCCAGCAGCTCCTCGGGACAGGCTTACGAGCAGTACTTC; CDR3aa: CASSSSGQAYEQYF